The 25 T cell receptor beta chains reported below all come from one sample, sequenced in a study of shared clonotypes between healthy human individuals. CD8 cells regarded as naive lacked CD45RO, were positively chosen for CCR7, and omitted terminally differentiated effector memory CD45RA+ cells. Some clones are missing from TCRdb's copy, which holds only in-frame ones; the method was immunoSEQ multiplex PCR. The table includes 450,000 to 700,000 clones, 95% to 96% detected once. The source material was naive CD8+ T cells sorted from blood. These receptors were collected from a woman aged 25 to 39 in good health.

This chain links TRBV5-1 with TRBJ2-7; no clear D gene. Trimming cost V 1 base and J 2 bases, with 7 bases left between them. The V gene's germline CDR1 is SGHRS and CDR2 YFSETQ. This CDR3 is built from 13 residues. In DNA, the CDR3 is TGCGCCAGCAGCTTGATGGGCACCTACGAGCAGTACTTC. Protein product: CASSLMGTYEQYF. Complete variable domain (other parts from reference TRBV5-1 and TRBJ2-7): KAGVTQTPRYLIKTRGQQVTLSCSPISGHRSVSWYQQTPGQGLQFLFEYFSETQRNKGNFPGRFSGRQFSNSRSEMNVSTLELGDSALYLCASSLMGTYEQYFGPGTRLTVT.

This rearrangement joins TRBV11-3 to TRBJ1-6, with D unclear. The CDR3 has 13 residues. Deletions cut 5 bases from V and 3 bases from J, with 5 bases between. The V gene's germline CDR1 is SGHNT and CDR2 YENEEA. CDR3 protein: CASSQGYNSPLHF. The CDR3 DNA sequence: TGTGCCAGCAGCCAAGGCTATAATTCACCCCTCCACTTT.

The genes are TRBV5-8 and TRBJ2-5, with TRBD1 matching over 7 bases. The CDR3 covers 14 residues. Germline CDR1 and CDR2: SGHTS and YDEGEE. The ends lost 4 bases at V and 0 bases at J; junction bases unmatched: 3. The CDR3: CASSQDRNQETQYF. DNA of the CDR3: TGTGCCAGCAGCCAGGACAGGAACCAAGAGACCCAGTACTTC.

The rearrangement joins TRBV4-1 to TRBJ2-7, with 7 bases that match TRBD2. From germline, CDR1 is MGHRA and CDR2 YSYEKL. CDR3 length equals 13 residues. V gave up 6 bases and J gave up 4 bases; unmatched junction bases: 6. The CDR3 sequence: CASRGGEGYEQYF. CDR3 nucleotides: TGCGCCAGCAGGGGGGGGGAGGGGTACGAGCAGTACTTC.

Regarding this clone: The same CDR3 is also encoded by other DNA sequences in this sample. V is TRBV27 and J is TRBJ2-1, with unresolved D. CDR1 is MNHEY and CDR2 is SMNVEV in the germline V gene (reference sequence). CDR3 length: 12 residues. V was pared by 8 bases and J by 7 bases, with 12 bases between. Here the CDR3 DNA reads TGTGCCAGCTCCTTGAGCTCAAATGAGCAGTTCTTC. This gives the protein CASSLSSNEQFF.

The chain recombines TRBV29-1 with TRBJ1-2; 8 nucleotides line up with TRBD1. Germline CDR1 and CDR2: SQVTM and ANQGSEA. This CDR3 comprises 11 residues. V was pared by 6 bases and J by 8 bases, with 5 bases of the junction left unmatched. The CDR3 region has the DNA TGCAGCGTCCTCGGACAGGGAGGCTACACCTTC. Translation: CSVLGQGGYTF. Filled out from reference TRBV29-1 and TRBJ1-2, the complete variable domain reads SAVISQKPSRDICQRGTSLTIQCQVDSQVTMMFWYRQQPGQSLTLIATANQGSEATYESGFVIDKFPISRPNLTFSTLTVSNMSPEDSSIYLCSVLGQGGYTFGSGTRLTVV.

The V call is TRBV25-1, the J call TRBJ2-2; D uncertain. From germline, CDR1 is MGHDK and CDR2 SYGVNS. The CDR3 sequence is 15 residues long. V was pared by 5 bases and J by 6 bases, with 16 bases between. CDR3 in DNA: TGTGCCAGCAGTCCAGGAGAGAGGATCGCCGGGGAGCTGTTTTTT. Translated: CASSPGERIAGELFF.

The chain joins TRBV10-2 to TRBJ2-3; 8 nucleotides line up with TRBD2. V lost 6 bases and J lost 2; bases outside the gene matches: 4. Per the germline V gene, CDR1 is WSHSY and CDR2 is SAAADI. The CDR3 has 14 residues. The CDR3 protein is CASSETSATDTQYF. In DNA form, the CDR3 reads TGCGCCAGCAGCGAGACTAGCGCCACAGATACGCAGTATTTT.

The CDR3: CASSMGTSGLSSYEQYF. CDR3 in DNA: TGTGCCAGTAGTATGGGGACTAGCGGGCTCTCATCCTACGAGCAGTACTTC. This chain uses TRBV19 with TRBJ2-7; TRBD2 agrees at 12 bases. The germline V gene encodes CDR1 LNHDA and CDR2 SQIVND (reference sequence). CDR3 length: 17 amino acids. V shed 3 bases, J shed 1 base, and the junction held 7 bases outside the gene matches.

This clone has only one observation. The J gene is TRBJ2-5, the V gene TRBV27, with D perhaps TRBD1 (6 bases). TRBJ2-7 explains the end of the DNA better; the J call may be wrong. Germline V CDR1 and CDR2: MNHEY, SMNVEV (reference sequence). There are 13 residues in the CDR3. CDR3 in amino acids: CASTGDQSYEQYF. CDR3 coding DNA: TGTGCCAGCACAGGGGACCAATCCTACGAGCAGTACTTC.

As to this clone: This could be a read error, since a much larger clone is one nucleotide away. V usage is TRBV13 and J usage is TRBJ2-5; no clear D. CDR3 size: 12 residues. CDR1 and CDR2 from the germline V gene are PRHDT and FYEKMQ (reference sequence). The V gene lost 1 base and the J gene lost 4 bases, with 4 bases spanning the gap. CDR3: CASSLVGETQYF. The CDR3 region has the DNA TGTGCCAGCAGCTTAGTCGGAGAGACCCAGTACTTC.

The chain joins TRBV28 to TRBJ2-7; the match to TRBD1 covers 8 bases. The germline gives CDR1 MDHEN, CDR2 SYDVKM. The ends lost 7 bases at V and 5 bases at J; junction bases unmatched: 13. The CDR3 is 15 amino acids. CDR3 amino acids: CASTPLGQGAHEQYF. The CDR3 bases are TGTGCCAGCACCCCCCTAGGGCAGGGGGCCCACGAGCAGTACTTC.

This clone was observed a single time. The rearrangement joins TRBV5-4 to TRBJ2-7, with 10 bases identical to TRBD2. V trimming: 2 bases; J trimming: 2 bases; junction bases outside the gene matches: 10. CDR3 length equals 17 residues. Per germline, CDR1 SGHNT and CDR2 YYREEE (reference sequence). CDR3: CASSFFLALAGAYEQYF. CDR3 sequence (DNA): TGTGCCAGCAGCTTTTTCCTCGCCCTAGCGGGAGCCTACGAGCAGTACTTC.

Written as DNA, the CDR3 is TGTGCCAGCAGCTGGACAGGTGTGAACACTGAAGCTTTCTTT. It encodes CASSWTGVNTEAFF. V usage is TRBV7-9 and J usage is TRBJ1-1; TRBD1 aligns across 7 bases. Trimming removed 4 bases from V and 0 bases from J; junction bases left unmatched: 2. CDR1 is SEHNR and CDR2 is FQNEAQ in the germline V gene (reference sequence). The CDR3 runs 14 residues.

This chain connects TRBV7-8 to TRBJ2-1; possible D gene TRBD2, 5 bases. V was trimmed by 5 bases and J by 4 bases, leaving 15 bases between them. CDR3 length equals 15 residues. The germline V gene encodes CDR1 SGHVS and CDR2 FQNEAQ. As DNA, the CDR3 is TGTGCCAGCAGCCCACTAGAGCCCCCATACAATGAGCAGTTCTTC. Amino acid sequence: CASSPLEPPYNEQFF.

The genes are TRBV6-5 and TRBJ2-7; D possibly corresponds to TRBD2 (7 bases). Deletions cut 8 bases from V and 7 bases from J, with 15 bases between. The CDR3 runs to 12 residues. Germline-derived CDR1 and CDR2 are MNHEY and SVGAGI. CDR3 DNA sequence: TGTGCCAGCTCGAGGGGGGGTCGAGAGCAGTACTTC. It encodes CASSRGGREQYF.

The V gene is TRBV27, the J gene TRBJ2-7; D unclear. The length of the CDR3 is 16 residues. CDR1 MNHEY and CDR2 SMNVEV come from the germline V gene (reference sequence). The V end lost 0 bases, the J end lost 0 bases, and 12 bases lay between the germline ends. The DNA of the CDR3 is TGTGCCAGCAGTTTATCGTTCGGCACCCACTCCTACGAGCAGTACTTC. Translating gives CASSLSFGTHSYEQYF.

The J gene is TRBJ2-7, the V gene TRBV7-9; 7 bases line up with TRBD2. Germline V CDR1 and CDR2: SEHNR, FQNEAQ (reference sequence). The CDR3 has 14 amino acids. Trimming at V came to 5 bases and at J to 6 bases, leaving 10 bases not matched to a gene. The CDR3 protein is CASSAGLGSGEQYF. The CDR3 DNA sequence: TGTGCCAGCAGCGCCGGACTAGGATCAGGCGAGCAGTACTTC. Full variable domain (outside the CDR3, taken from reference TRBV7-9 and TRBJ2-7): DTGVSQNPRHKITKRGQNVTFRCDPISEHNRLYWYRQTLGQGPEFLTYFQNEAQLEKSRLLSDRFSAERPKGSFSTLEIQRTEQGDSAMYLCASSAGLGSGEQYFGPGTRLTVT.

The chain joins TRBV7-2 to TRBJ1-2, with D possibly being TRBD1 (5 bases). V was cut by 5 bases and J by 0 bases, with 13 bases left in between. The CDR3 sequence is 15 residues long. Germline V gene lookup returns CDR1 SGHTA and CDR2 FQGNSA. The CDR3 reads CASSDLTDANYGYTF. The CDR3 DNA reads as TGTGCCAGCAGCGACCTGACAGACGCTAACTATGGCTACACCTTC.

A note on this clone: The same CDR3 can be traced to other DNA sequences in this sample. As DNA, the CDR3 is TGTGCCAGTTCTTTCAGGGGCAATGAGCAGTTCTTC. Amino acid sequence: CASSFRGNEQFF. The chain links TRBV28 to TRBJ2-1, with D possibly TRBD1 on 6 matching bases. The CDR3 totals 12 residues. Germline lookup yields CDR1 MDHEN and CDR2 SYDVKM. With 9 bases removed from V and 6 bases from J, the gap between germline ends came to 12 bases.

This clone was seen a few times. The rearrangement uses TRBV7-9 and TRBJ2-7; TRBD1 might be the D (6 bases). With 5 bases removed from V and 7 bases from J, the gap between germline ends came to 15 bases. CDR1 and CDR2 from the germline V gene are SEHNR and FQNEAQ (reference sequence). The CDR3 runs 13 residues. The CDR3 DNA reads TGTGCCAGCAGCAGAGGGGGTCCGGGGGAGCAGTACTTC. It translates to CASSRGGPGEQYF.

This chain links TRBV25-1 with TRBJ2-3; D ambiguous. CDR1 is MGHDK and CDR2 is SYGVNS in the germline V gene. Between the trimmed V and J ends, which lost 6 bases and 6 bases, there was a span of 10 bases. The CDR3 extends over 12 amino acids. CDR3 region: CASSATRDTQYF. The CDR3 region has the DNA TGTGCCAGCAGCGCTACGAGGGATACGCAGTATTTT.

The rearrangement uses TRBV7-9 and TRBJ2-1; 9 bases are a match to TRBD2. The CDR3 runs 15 residues. With V trimmed by 3 bases and J by 7 bases, 7 bases remained unmatched. Per the germline V gene, CDR1 is SEHNR and CDR2 is FQNEAQ (reference sequence). The CDR3, as DNA: TGTGCCAGCAGCTTGACTAGCGGTTTTGGGAATGAGCAGTTCTTC. It translates to CASSLTSGFGNEQFF.

The chain recombines TRBV2 with TRBJ2-5; perhaps TRBD1 as D (6 bases). CDR3 length equals 15 residues. V was cut by 4 bases and J by 5 bases, with 17 bases left in between. Per the germline V gene, CDR1 is SNHLY and CDR2 is FYNNEI. CDR3: CASSVRTGRWETQYF. The CDR3 DNA is TGTGCCAGCAGTGTAAGAACAGGGCGGTGGGAGACCCAGTACTTC.

The V gene is TRBV27, the J gene TRBJ2-5; 9 bases are shared with TRBD2. From germline, CDR1 is MNHEY and CDR2 SMNVEV (reference sequence). The J segment lost 4 bases and the V segment lost 5 bases, leaving 8 bases of the junction unmatched. CDR3 length: 15 residues. The CDR3 here is CASSGHSGSSETQYF. CDR3 DNA sequence: TGTGCCAGCAGTGGACATAGCGGGAGTTCAGAGACCCAGTACTTC.